This T cell receptor (beta chain) was observed in a study of PD-1 blockade in classical Hodgkin lymphoma. Study-wide results and limits: Healthy donors reportedly exceeded newly diagnosed patients in baseline TCR diversity. Baseline diversity in complete responders resembled that of newly diagnosed patients.

Time point described: cycle 4 day 1 (C4D1), after six to seven weeks of nivolumab. Exposure to brentuximab vedotin varied, and each patient had relapsed following autologous stem cell transplantation. Clones were sequenced by immunoSEQ multiplex PCR, and TCRdb holds only the in-frame ones, with some missing. The repertoire consists of about 64,000 clones, with roughly 92% occurring once and the leading ten covering roughly 8%. As for this clone: What it binds is unknown.

The CDR3 sequence is 14 residues long. From germline, CDR1 is SGHAT and CDR2 FQNNGV. Between the trimmed V and J ends, which lost 2 bases and 7 bases, there was a span of 14 bases. Sequences were derived from peripheral blood mononuclear cells (PBMCs), sampled before the fourth cycle of nivolumab. This sequence was found in a human donor with classical Hodgkin lymphoma. V gene TRBV11-2 combines with J gene TRBJ1-1; no firm D call. CDR3 sequence (DNA): TGTGCCAGCAGCTTATCAGGCCTCATTGATGAAGCTTTCTTT. The encoded protein is CASSLSGLIDEAFF. The whole variable domain, filled in from reference TRBV11-2 and TRBJ1-1, reads EAGVAQSPRYKIIEKRQSVAFWCNPISGHATLYWYQQILGQGPKLLIQFQNNGVVDDSQLPKDRFSAERLKGVDSTLKIQPAKLEDSAVYLCASSLSGLIDEAFFGQGTRLTVV.